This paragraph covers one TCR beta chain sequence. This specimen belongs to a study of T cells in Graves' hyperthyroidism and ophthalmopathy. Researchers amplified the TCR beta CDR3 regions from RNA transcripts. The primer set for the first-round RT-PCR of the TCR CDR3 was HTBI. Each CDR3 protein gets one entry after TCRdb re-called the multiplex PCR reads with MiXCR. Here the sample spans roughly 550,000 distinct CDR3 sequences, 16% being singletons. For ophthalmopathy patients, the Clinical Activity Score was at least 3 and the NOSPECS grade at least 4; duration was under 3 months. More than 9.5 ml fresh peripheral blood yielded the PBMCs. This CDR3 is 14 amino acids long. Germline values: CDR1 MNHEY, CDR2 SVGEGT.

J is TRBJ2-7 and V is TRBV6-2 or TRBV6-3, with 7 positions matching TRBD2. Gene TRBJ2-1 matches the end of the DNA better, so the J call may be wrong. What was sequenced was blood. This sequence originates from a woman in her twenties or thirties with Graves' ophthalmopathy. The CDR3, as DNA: TGTGCCAGCTCACCAGGGCTAGCGGATTACGAGCAGTTCTTC. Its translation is CASSPGLADYEQFF.